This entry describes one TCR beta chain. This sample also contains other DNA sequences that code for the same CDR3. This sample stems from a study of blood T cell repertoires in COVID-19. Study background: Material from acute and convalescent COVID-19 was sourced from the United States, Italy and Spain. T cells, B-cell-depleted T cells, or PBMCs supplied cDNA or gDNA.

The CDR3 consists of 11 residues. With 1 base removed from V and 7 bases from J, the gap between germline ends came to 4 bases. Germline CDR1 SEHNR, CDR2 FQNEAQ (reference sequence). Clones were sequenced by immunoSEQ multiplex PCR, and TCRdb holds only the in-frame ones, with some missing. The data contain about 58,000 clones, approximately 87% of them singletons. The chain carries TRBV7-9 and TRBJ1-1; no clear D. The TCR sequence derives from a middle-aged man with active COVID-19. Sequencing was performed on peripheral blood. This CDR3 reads CASSLGVEAFF. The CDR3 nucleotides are TGTGCCAGCAGCTTAGGCGTTGAAGCTTTCTTT.